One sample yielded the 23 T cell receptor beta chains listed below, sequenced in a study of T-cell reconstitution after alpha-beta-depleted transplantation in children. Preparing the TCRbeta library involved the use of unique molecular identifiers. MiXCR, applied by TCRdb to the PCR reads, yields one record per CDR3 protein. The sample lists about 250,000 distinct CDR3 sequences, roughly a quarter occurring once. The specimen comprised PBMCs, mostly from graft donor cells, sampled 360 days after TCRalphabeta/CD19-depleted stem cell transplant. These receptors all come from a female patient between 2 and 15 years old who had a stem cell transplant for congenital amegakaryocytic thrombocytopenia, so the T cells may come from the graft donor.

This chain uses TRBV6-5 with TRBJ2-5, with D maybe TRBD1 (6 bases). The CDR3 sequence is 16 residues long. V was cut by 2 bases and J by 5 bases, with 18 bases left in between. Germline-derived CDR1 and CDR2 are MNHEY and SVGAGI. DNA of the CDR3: TGTGCCAGCAGTTACACCTCCCTGGGGACACGGGAGACCCAGTACTTC. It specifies CASSYTSLGTRETQYF.

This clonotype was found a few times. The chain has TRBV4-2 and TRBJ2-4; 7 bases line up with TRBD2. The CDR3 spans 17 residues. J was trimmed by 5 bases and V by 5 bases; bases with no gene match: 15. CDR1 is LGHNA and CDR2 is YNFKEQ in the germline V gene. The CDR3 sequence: CASSSRVSGFKENIQYF. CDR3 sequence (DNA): TGTGCCAGCAGCTCCCGAGTTAGCGGGTTTAAGGAAAACATTCAGTACTTC.

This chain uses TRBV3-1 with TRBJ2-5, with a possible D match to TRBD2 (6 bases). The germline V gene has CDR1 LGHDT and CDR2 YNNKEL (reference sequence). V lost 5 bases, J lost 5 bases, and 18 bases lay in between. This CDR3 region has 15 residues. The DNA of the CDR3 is TGTGCCAGCAGCGATACCGGGGGAGTCGGTGAGACCCAGTACTTC. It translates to CASSDTGGVGETQYF.

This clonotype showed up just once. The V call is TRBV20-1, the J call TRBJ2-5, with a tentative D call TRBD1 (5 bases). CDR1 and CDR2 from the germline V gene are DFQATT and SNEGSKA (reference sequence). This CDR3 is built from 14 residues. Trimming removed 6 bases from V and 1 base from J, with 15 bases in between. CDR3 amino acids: CSAPVTGIQETQYF. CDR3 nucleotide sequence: TGCAGTGCCCCTGTCACAGGAATCCAAGAGACCCAGTACTTC.

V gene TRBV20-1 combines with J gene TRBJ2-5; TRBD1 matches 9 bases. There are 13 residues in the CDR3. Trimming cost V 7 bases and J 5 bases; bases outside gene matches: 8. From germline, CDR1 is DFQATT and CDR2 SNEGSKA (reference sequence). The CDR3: CSGRTGVGETQYF. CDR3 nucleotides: TGCAGTGGCAGGACAGGGGTGGGGGAGACCCAGTACTTC.

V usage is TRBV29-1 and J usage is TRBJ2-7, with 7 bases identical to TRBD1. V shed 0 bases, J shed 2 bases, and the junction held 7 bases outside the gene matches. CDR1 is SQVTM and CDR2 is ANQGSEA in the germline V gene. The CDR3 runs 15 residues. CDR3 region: CSVEDPTGITYEQYF. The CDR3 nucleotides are TGCAGCGTTGAAGATCCGACAGGGATAACCTACGAGCAGTACTTC.

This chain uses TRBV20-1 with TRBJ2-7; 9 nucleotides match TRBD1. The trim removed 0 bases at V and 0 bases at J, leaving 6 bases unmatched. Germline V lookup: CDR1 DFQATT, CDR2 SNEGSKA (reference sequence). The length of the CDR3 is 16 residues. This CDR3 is CSARDRTGASSYEQYF. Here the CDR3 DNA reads TGCAGTGCTAGAGATCGGACAGGGGCGAGCTCCTACGAGCAGTACTTC.

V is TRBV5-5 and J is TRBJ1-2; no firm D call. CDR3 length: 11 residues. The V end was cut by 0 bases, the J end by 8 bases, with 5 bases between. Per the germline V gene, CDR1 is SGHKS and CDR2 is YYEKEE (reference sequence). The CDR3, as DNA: TGTGCCAGCAGCTTGGCTGGGGGCTACACCTTC. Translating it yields CASSLAGGYTF.

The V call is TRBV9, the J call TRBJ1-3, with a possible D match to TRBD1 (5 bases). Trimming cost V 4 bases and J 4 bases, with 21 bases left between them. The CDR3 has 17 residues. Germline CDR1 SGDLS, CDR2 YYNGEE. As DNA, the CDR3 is TGTGCCAGCAGCTTCCCCCGAGTTGGGGGGGAAGGAAACACCATATATTTT. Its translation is CASSFPRVGGEGNTIYF.

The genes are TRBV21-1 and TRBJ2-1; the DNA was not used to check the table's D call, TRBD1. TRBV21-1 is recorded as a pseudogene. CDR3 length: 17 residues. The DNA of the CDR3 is TGTGCCAGCAGCAAAGTTCCGTCTCGGGGGGGATACAATGAGCAGTTCTTC. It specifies CASSKVPSRGGYNEQFF.

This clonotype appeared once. Here the CDR3 DNA reads TGTGCCAGCAGCCCCTACAGTTTCAGCTCCTACGAGCAGTACTTC. Protein product: CASSPYSFSSYEQYF. The chain couples TRBV7-4 to TRBJ2-7, with D uncertain. The CDR3 length is 15 residues. V was pared by 5 bases and J by 0 bases, with 14 bases between. Germline lookup yields CDR1 SGHVT and CDR2 SQSDAQ.

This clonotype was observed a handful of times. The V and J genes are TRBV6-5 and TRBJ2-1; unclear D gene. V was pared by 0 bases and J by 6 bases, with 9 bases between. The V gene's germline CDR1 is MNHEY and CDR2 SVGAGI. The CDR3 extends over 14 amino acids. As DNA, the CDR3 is TGTGCCAGCAGTTACTCCCCCCACCTCAATGAGCAGTTCTTC. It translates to CASSYSPHLNEQFF.

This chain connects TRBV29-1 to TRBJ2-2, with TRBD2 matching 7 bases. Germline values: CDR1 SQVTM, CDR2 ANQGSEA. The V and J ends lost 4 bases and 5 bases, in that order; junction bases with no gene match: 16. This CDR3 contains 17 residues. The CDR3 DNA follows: TGCAGCGTTGTCCGCCCTGGGCGGGAGTGGAGGACCGGGGAGCTGTTTTTT. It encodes CSVVRPGREWRTGELFF.

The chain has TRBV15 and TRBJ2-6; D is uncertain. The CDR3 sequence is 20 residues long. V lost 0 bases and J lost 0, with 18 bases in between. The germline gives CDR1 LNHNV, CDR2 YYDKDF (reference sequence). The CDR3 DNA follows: TGTGCCACCAGCAGAGACCCGTATAGGGTGGCCTCCTCTGGGGCCAACGTCCTGACTTTC. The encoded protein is CATSRDPYRVASSGANVLTF.

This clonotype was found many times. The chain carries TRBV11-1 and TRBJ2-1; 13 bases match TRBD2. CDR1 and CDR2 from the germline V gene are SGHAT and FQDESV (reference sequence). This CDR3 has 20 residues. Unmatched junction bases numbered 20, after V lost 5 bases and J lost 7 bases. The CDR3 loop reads CASSKNRLAGGRSQVNEQFF. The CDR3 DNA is TGTGCCAGCAGCAAGAACCGACTAGCGGGAGGCCGCAGCCAGGTGAATGAGCAGTTCTTC.

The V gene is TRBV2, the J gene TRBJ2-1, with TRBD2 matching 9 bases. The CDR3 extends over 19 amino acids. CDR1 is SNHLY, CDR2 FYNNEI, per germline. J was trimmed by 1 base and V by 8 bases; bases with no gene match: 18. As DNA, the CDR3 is TGTGCCAGCCCCTTCAGTCCAGCGGGAGGTCCGCAGTCCTACAATGAGCAGTTCTTC. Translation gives CASPFSPAGGPQSYNEQFF.

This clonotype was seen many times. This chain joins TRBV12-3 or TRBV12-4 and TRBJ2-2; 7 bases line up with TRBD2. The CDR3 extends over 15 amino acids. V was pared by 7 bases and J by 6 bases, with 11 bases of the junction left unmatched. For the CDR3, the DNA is TGTGCCAGCACCTTAACCTTGGGAGGGCCCGGGGAGCTGTTTTTT. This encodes CASTLTLGGPGELFF.

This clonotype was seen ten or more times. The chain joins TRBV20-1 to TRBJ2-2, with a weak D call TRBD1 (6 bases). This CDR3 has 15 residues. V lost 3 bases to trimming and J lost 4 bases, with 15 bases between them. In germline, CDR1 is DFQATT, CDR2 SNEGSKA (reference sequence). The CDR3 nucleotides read TGCAGTGCTAGCCTCGGACAGTCCCGCACCGGGGAGCTGTTTTTT. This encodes CSASLGQSRTGELFF.

CDR3 sequence: CASSLMGRADEQFF. CDR3 nucleotides: TGTGCCAGCAGCTTAATGGGCAGGGCCGATGAGCAGTTCTTC. This chain links TRBV7-6 with TRBJ2-1; TRBD1 is a possible D gene (5 bases). V was trimmed by 2 bases and J by 8 bases, leaving 13 bases between them. The CDR3 covers 14 residues. Germline V lookup: CDR1 SGHVS, CDR2 FNYEAQ.

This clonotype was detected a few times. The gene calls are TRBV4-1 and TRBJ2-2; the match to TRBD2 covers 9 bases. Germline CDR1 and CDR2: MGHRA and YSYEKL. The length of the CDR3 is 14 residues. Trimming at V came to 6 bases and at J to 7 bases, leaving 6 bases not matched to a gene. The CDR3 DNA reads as TGCGCCAGCAGATTTAGCGGGGGAGGCGGGGAGCTGTTTTTT. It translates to CASRFSGGGGELFF.

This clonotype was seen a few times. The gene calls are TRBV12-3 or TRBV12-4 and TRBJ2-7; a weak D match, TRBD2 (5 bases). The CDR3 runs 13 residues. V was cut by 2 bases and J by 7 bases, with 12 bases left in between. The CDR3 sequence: CASSLSDRREQYF. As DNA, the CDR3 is TGTGCCAGCAGTTTATCGGATAGGAGGGAGCAGTACTTC.

The CDR3 nucleotides read TGTGCCAGCAGCTTGACCGCCGGGGAGCTGTTTTTT. Translation gives CASSLTAGELFF. The chain is built from TRBV11-3 and TRBJ2-2; D is uncertain. This CDR3 comprises 12 residues. Trimming removed 3 bases from V and 6 bases from J, with 5 bases in between. The germline gives CDR1 SGHNT, CDR2 YENEEA.

CDR3 sequence (DNA): TGCGCCAGCAGCTTGGATAGGGGTAATGAAAAACTGTTTTTT. Protein: CASSLDRGNEKLFF. The gene calls are TRBV5-1 and TRBJ1-4; D might be TRBD1 (5 bases). V lost 0 bases and J lost 4, with 7 bases in between. CDR3 length equals 14 residues. Germline V lookup: CDR1 SGHRS, CDR2 YFSETQ.